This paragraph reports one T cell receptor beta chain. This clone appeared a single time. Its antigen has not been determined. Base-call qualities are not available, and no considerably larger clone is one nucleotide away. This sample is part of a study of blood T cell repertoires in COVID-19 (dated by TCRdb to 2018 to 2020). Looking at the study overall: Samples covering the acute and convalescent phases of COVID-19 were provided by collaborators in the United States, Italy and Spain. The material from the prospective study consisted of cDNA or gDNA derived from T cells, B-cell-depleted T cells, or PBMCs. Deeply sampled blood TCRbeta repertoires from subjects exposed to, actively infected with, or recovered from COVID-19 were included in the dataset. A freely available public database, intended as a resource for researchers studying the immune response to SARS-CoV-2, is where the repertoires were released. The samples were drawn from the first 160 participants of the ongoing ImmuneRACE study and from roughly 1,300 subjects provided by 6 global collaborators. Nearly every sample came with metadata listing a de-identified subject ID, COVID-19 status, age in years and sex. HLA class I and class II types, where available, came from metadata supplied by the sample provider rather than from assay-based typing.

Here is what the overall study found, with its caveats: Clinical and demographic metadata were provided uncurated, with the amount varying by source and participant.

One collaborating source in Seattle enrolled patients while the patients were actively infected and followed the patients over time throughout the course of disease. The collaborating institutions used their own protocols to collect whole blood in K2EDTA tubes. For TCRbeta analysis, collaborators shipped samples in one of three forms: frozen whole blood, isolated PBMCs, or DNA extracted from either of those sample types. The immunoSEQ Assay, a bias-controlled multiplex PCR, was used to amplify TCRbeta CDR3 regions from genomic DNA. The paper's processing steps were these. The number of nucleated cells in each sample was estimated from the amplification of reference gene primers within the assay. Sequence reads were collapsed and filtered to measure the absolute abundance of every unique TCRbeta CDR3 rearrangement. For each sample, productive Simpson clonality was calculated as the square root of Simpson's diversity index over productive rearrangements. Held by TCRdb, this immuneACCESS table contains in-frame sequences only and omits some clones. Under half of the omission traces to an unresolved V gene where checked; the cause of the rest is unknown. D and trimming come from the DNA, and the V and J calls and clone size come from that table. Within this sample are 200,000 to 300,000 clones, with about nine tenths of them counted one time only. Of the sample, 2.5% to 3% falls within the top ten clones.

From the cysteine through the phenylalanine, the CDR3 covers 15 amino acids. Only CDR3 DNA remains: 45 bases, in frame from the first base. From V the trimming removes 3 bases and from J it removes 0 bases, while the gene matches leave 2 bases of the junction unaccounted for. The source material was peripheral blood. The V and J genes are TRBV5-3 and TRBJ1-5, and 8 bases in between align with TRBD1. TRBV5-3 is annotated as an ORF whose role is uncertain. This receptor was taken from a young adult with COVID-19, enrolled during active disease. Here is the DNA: TGTGCCAGAAGCTACGGACAGGGTAGCAATCAGCCCCAGCATTTT. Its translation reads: CARSYGQGSNQPQHF.